The clone carrying this TCR beta chain came up once. The patients serving as multiple sclerosis controls were treatment-naive. They had stable or active relapsing-remitting disease and fulfilled revised McDonald criteria. RNA, at about 0.5 to 1 ug, was reverse transcribed with random hexamers. The authors amplified TCR beta CDR3 across 54 Vbeta and 13 Jbeta using immunoSEQ multiplex PCR. Each CDR3 protein gets one entry after TCRdb re-called the immunoSEQ multiplex PCR reads with MiXCR. The sample contains some 150,000 distinct CDR3 sequences, around 95% of which appear only once. This record comes from a study of CD8 T cells in Susac syndrome. Germline CDR1 is MNHEY and CDR2 is SMNVEV (reference sequence). The CDR3 consists of 15 residues. The ends lost 4 bases at V and 3 bases at J; junction bases unmatched: 9.

Sequences were obtained from CD8+ T cells from PBMCs. The origin of this receptor is a human donor with multiple sclerosis. V gene TRBV27 combines with J gene TRBJ2-7; 7 nucleotides agree with TRBD1. CDR3 DNA: TGTGCCAGCAGTTCCCCGGGACAGCTAAACTACGAGCAGTACTTC. Residues: CASSSPGQLNYEQYF.